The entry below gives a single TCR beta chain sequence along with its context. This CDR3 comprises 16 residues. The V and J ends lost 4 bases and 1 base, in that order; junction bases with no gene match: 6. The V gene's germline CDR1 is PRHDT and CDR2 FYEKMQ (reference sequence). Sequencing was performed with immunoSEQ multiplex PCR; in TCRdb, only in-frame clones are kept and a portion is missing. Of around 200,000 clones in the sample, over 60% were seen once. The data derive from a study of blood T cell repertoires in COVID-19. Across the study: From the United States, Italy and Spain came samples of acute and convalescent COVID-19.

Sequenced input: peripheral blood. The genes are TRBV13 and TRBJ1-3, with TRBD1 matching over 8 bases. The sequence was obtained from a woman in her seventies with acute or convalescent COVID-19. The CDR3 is CASSSPGTGSGNTIYF. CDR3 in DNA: TGTGCCAGCAGCTCACCCGGGACAGGTTCTGGAAACACCATATATTTT. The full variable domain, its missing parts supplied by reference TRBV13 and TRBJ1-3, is AAGVIQSPRHLIKEKRETATLKCYPIPRHDTVYWYQQGPGQDPQFLISFYEKMQSDKGSIPDRFSAQQFSDYHSELNMSSLELGDSALYFCASSSPGTGSGNTIYFGEGSWLTVV.